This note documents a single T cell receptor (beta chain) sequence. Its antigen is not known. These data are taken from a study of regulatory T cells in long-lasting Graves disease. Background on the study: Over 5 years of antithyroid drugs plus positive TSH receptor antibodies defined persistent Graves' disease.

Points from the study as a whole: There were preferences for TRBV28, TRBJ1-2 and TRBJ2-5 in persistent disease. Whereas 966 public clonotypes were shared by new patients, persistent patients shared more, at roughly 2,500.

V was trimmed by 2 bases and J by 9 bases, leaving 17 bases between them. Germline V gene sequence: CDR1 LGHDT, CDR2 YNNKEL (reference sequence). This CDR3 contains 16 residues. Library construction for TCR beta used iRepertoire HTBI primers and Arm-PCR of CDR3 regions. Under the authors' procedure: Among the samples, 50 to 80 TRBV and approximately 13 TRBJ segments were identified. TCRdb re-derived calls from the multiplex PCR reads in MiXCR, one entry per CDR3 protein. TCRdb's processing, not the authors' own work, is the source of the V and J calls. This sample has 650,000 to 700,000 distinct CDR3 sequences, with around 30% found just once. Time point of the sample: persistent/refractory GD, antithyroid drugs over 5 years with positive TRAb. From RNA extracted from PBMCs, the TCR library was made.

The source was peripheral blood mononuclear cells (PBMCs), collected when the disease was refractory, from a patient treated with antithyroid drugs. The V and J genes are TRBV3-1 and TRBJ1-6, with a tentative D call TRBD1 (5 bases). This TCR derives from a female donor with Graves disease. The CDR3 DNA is TGTGCCAGCAGCCAACTGGGGACCGCCCAGGGTTCACCCCTCCACTTT. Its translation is CASSQLGTAQGSPLHF.